Listed below are T cell receptor beta chains from one sample, sequenced in a study of T cells expressing NK-cell markers. TCRdb derives one entry per CDR3 protein from the 5' RACE reads, leaving out DNA. The sample totals hundreds of thousands of distinct CDR3 sequences. Sequences were obtained from blood T cells: a sorted CD56 or NKG2C T cell subset, CD4+ or CD8+ T cells, or bulk PBMC T cells (not recorded which). Receptors were obtained from a woman aged 18-70 years in good health. Both conserved end residues are part of each CDR3.

>TRBJ1-5|TRBV10-2
CASSGSGPHQPQHF
>TRBJ2-1|TRBV7-7
CASSAIAGGPYNEQFF
>TRBJ1-1|TRBV29-1
CSVEGGVGTEAFF
>TRBJ2-4|TRBV7-2
CASGAQGAKNIQYF
>TRBJ2-1|TRBV29-1
CSAPLRGRGSELVLSEQFF
>TRBJ2-3|TRBV5-6
CASSPRTSGRAWGVDTQYF
>TRBJ1-5|TRBV15
CATGPPLSNQPQHF
>TRBJ1-1|TRBV20-1
CSAIPWDRGMSTEAFF
>TRBJ1-4|TRBV14
CASSQVRVVNEKLFF
>TRBJ2-7|TRBV29-1
CSIMQGLEQYF
>TRBJ2-3|TRBV7-2
CASALLSGTDTDTQYF
>TRBJ2-3|TRBV14
CASSHPASAHGTQYF
>TRBJ2-1|TRBV20-1
CSARFVSQSYNEQFF
>TRBJ2-5|TRBV3-1
CASSPPWGQGVETQYF
>TRBJ1-2|TRBV5-6
CASSFWGIGYGYTF
>TRBJ2-5|TRBV20-1
CSAIRLAGGQETQYF
>TRBJ2-7|TRBV12-3/TRBV12-4
CASALDRVSYEQYF
>TRBJ2-2|TRBV10-3
CAISESNRGTGELFF
>TRBJ2-4|TRBV20-1
CSANPSGLAKNIQYF
>TRBJ1-4|TRBV5-1
CASSLNRGKGEKLFF
>TRBJ1-5|TRBV7-9
CASSPAAGTGGNQPQHF
>TRBJ1-1|TRBV29-1
CSALVGTEAFF
>TRBJ1-4|TRBV7-9
CASSLALAGGEKLFF
>TRBJ2-1|TRBV29-1
CSVEDWATSGRDNEQFF
>TRBJ2-1|TRBV3-1
CASSQKGQVEFF
>TRBJ2-1|TRBV7-2
CVTSRRGAYNEQFF
>TRBJ2-1|TRBV20-1
CSARGQPDNEQFF
>TRBJ2-7|TRBV10-3
CAISGPSVYEQYF
>TRBJ1-1|TRBV4-3
CASSQGVNTEAFF
>TRBJ2-7|TRBV20-1
CSARLAGGPYEQYF
>TRBJ2-3|TRBV6-2/TRBV6-3
CASSYEREGRNTQYF
>TRBJ2-7|TRBV27
CASREVGNYEQYF
>TRBJ1-2|TRBV7-2
CASSPGVGTNYGYTF
>TRBJ2-1|TRBV20-1
CSANRGGVENEQFF
>TRBJ2-1|TRBV11-2
CASSLLLPSGAGYNEQFF
>TRBJ1-1|TRBV7-3
CASSLIRGKTEAFF
>TRBJ2-1|TRBV11-2
CASSLGGTGKVSSYNEQFF
>TRBJ2-7|TRBV27
CASSLSLAGREQYF
>TRBJ1-1|TRBV5-1
CASSLETGGAGTEAFF
>TRBJ1-1|TRBV6-2/TRBV6-3
CASSYRLVAEAFF
>TRBJ2-3|TRBV24-1
CATSGQGSTDTQYF
>TRBJ2-7|TRBV29-1
CSVAPGQSSYEQYF
>TRBJ1-1|TRBV5-1
CASSLEDRAVNTEAFF